The clone carrying this TCR beta chain occurred many times. TCRdb called the 5' RACE reads again in MiXCR, with one record for every CDR3 protein. The sample records about 350,000 distinct CDR3 sequences, roughly 15% being singletons. This entry is derived from a study of T-cell memory formation after mild COVID-19. The length of the CDR3 is 14 residues. V was trimmed by 2 bases and J by 3 bases, leaving 10 bases between them. Germline V gene data show CDR1 as MNHEY and CDR2 as SVGAGI. The specimen sequenced was PBMCs or a T cell subset sorted from them (not recorded which). V and J are TRBV6-5 and TRBJ1-1; D is perhaps TRBD1 (6 bases). This clonotype was sampled from a man between 18 and 29 years old who had mild COVID-19 (a few samples of this study predate the infection). Cell type and time point are not known. CDR3 residues: CASSYGQGYTEAFF. Here the CDR3 DNA reads TGTGCCAGCAGTTACGGGCAGGGGTACACTGAAGCTTTCTTT.